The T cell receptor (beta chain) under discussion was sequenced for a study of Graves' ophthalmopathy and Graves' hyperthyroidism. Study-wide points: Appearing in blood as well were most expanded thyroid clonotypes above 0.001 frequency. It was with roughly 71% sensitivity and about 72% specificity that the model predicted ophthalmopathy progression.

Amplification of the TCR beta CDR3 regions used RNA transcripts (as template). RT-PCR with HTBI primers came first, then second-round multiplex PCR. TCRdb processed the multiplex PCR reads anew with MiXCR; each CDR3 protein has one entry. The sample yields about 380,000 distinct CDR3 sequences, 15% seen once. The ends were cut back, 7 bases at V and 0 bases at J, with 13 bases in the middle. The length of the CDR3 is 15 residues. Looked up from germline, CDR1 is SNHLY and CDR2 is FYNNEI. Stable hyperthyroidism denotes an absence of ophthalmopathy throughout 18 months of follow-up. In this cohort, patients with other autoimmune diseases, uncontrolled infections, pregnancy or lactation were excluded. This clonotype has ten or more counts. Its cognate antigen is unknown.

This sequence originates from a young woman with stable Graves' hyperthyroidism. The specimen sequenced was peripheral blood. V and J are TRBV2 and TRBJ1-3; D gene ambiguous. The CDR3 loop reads CASNLVRDSGNTIYF. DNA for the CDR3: TGTGCCAGCAACTTGGTGAGGGACTCTGGAAACACCATATATTTT.